This T cell receptor beta chain was retrieved from a study of blood T cell repertoires in COVID-19 (dated by TCRdb to 2019 to 2021). At the level of the whole study: Samples from collaborators originated in the United States, Italy and Spain and spanned both the acute and convalescent phases of COVID-19. The material from the prospective study consisted of cDNA or gDNA derived from T cells, B-cell-depleted T cells, or PBMCs. Deeply sampled blood TCRbeta repertoires from subjects exposed to, actively infected with, or recovered from COVID-19 were included in the dataset. The repertoires were made available in a free public database intended to serve as a resource for research on the immune response to SARS-CoV-2. The samples were drawn from two sources: the first 160 participants of the ongoing ImmuneRACE study, and 1,254 subjects contributed by 6 global collaborators. The sample metadata nearly always contained a de-identified subject ID, COVID-19 status, age in years and sex. Where available, HLA class I and class II types were taken from metadata supplied by the sample provider and were not determined by assay-based typing. Broad study findings and their caveats: How much clinical and demographic metadata was included differed by source and by participant, and the metadata was provided uncurated.

Whole blood was collected in K2EDTA tubes by collaborating institutions according to the institutions' own protocols. For TCRbeta analysis, collaborators shipped samples in one of three forms: frozen whole blood, isolated PBMCs, or DNA extracted from either of those sample types. TCRbeta CDR3 regions were amplified from genomic DNA using the immunoSEQ Assay, a bias-controlled multiplex PCR. The authors processed their data as follows. The number of nucleated cells in each sample was estimated from the amplification of reference gene primers within the assay. To quantify the absolute abundance of each unique TCRbeta CDR3 rearrangement, sequence reads were collapsed and filtered. For each sample, productive Simpson clonality was calculated as the square root of Simpson's diversity index across productive rearrangements. TCRdb holds this immuneACCESS table with in-frame rearrangements only. Some clones are missing; in checked studies, unresolved V genes explain under half, and the rest has no known cause. The V and J calls and clone size are taken from that table; D and trimming were inferred from the DNA. The sample includes 89,000 or so clones, with about 85% observed a single time. Of the sample, over 35% falls within the top ten clones.

Comment on this clone: Its antigen has not been determined. Base qualities are missing; no much larger clone stands one base away.

The specimen was peripheral blood. The TCR originated in an elderly man with acute or convalescent COVID-19.

The CDR3 region reads CASSLTAVGRQYF. The nucleotide sequence is given as TGTGCCAGCAGCTTAACGGCAGTAGGGAGGCAGTACTTC. Recombination connected TRBV7-3 to TRBJ2-7; TRBD2 could be the D gene, as 5 bases match. The germline V gene provides CDR1 SGHTA and CDR2 FQGTGA. Relative to germline, V is 0 bases shorter and J is 9 bases shorter, with 12 bases between their ends. Measured from the cysteine to the phenylalanine, the CDR3 is 13 residues long. Just the 39-base CDR3 DNA is kept, in frame starting at base 1.